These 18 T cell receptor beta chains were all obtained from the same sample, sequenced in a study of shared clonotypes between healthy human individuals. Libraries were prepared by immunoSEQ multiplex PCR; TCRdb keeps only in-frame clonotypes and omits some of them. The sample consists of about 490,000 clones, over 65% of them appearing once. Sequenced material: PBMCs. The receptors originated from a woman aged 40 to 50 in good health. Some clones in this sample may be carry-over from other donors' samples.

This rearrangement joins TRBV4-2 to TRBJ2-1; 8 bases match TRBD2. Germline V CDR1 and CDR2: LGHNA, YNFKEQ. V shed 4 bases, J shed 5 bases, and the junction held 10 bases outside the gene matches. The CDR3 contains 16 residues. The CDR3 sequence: CASSPPQRELNNEQFF. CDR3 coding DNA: TGTGCCAGCAGCCCCCCTCAGCGGGAGTTAAACAATGAGCAGTTCTTC.

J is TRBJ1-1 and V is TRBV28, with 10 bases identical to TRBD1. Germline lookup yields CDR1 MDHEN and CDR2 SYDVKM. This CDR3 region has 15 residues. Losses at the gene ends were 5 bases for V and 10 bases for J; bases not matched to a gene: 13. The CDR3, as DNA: TGTGCCAGCAGTCGCAGCACCGGGACAGGGGTTGGAGCTTTCTTT. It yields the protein CASSRSTGTGVGAFF.

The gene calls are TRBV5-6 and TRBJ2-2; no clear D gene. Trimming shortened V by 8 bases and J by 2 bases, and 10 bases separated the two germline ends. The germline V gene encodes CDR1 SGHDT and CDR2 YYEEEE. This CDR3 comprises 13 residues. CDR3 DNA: TGTGCCAGTACTCAATCCAACACCGGGGAGCTGTTTTTT. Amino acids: CASTQSNTGELFF. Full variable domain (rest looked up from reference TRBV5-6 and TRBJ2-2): DAGVTQSPTHLIKTRGQQVTLRCSPKSGHDTVSWYQQALGQGPQFIFQYYEEEERQRGNFPDRFSGHQFPNYSSELNVNALLLGDSALYLCASTQSNTGELFFGEGSRLTVL.

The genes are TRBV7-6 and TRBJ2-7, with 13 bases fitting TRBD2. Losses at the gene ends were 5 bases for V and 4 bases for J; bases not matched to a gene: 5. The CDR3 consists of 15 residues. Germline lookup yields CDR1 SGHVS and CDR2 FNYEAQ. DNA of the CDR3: TGTGCCAGCAGCCCAGGGACTAGCGGGACTTACGAGCAGTACTTC. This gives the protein CASSPGTSGTYEQYF.

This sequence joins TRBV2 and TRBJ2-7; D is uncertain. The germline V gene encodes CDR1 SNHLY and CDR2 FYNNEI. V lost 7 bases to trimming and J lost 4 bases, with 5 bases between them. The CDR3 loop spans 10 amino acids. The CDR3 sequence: CASKEYEQYF. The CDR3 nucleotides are TGTGCCAGCAAGGAGTACGAGCAGTACTTC.

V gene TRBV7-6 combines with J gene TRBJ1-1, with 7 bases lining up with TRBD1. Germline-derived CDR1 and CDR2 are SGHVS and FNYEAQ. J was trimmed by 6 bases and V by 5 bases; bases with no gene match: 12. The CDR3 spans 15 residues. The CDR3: CASSLGQVVGSEAFF. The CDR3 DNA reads TGTGCCAGCAGCCTTGGACAGGTGGTTGGGTCTGAAGCTTTCTTT.

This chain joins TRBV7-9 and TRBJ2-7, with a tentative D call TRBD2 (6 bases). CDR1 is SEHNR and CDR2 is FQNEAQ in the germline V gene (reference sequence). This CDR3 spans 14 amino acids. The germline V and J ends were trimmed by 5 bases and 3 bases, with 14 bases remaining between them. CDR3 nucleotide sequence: TGTGCCAGCAGCCCCCGGGGTAGCGGCTACGAGCAGTACTTC. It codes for CASSPRGSGYEQYF. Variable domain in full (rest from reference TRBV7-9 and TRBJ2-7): DTGVSQNPRHKITKRGQNVTFRCDPISEHNRLYWYRQTLGQGPEFLTYFQNEAQLEKSRLLSDRFSAERPKGSFSTLEIQRTEQGDSAMYLCASSPRGSGYEQYFGPGTRLTVT.

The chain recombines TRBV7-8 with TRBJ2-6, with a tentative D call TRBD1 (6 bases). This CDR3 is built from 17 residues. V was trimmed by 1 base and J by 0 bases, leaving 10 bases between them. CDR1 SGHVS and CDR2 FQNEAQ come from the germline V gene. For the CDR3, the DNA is TGTGCCAGCAGCTTAGGGGGGCGGAGCTCTGGGGCCAACGTCCTGACTTTC. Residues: CASSLGGRSSGANVLTF.

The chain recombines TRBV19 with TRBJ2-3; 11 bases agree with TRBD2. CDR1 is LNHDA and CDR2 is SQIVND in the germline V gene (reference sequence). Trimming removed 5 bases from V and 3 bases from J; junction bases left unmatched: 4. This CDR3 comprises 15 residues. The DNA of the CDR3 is TGTGCCAGTAGTCCGGGACTAGCGGCGACAGATACGCAGTATTTT. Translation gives CASSPGLAATDTQYF.

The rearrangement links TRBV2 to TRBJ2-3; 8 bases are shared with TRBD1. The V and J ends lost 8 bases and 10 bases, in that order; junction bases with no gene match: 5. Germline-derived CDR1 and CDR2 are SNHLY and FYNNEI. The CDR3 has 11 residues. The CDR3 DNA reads TGTGCCAGCGGCCCGACAGGGGCGCAGTATTTT. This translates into CASGPTGAQYF.

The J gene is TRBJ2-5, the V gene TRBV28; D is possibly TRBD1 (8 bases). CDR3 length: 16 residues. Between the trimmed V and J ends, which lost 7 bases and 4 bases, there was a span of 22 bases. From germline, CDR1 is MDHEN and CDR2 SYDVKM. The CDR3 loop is CASTAGADRASETQYF. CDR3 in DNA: TGTGCCAGCACCGCGGGGGCGGACAGGGCTTCAGAGACCCAGTACTTC.

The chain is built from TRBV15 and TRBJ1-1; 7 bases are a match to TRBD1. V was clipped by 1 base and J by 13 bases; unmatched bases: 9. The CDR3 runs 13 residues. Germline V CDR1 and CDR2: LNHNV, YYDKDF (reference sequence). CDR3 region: CATSRGPGGMLFF. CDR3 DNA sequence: TGTGCCACCAGCAGAGGTCCAGGGGGGATGCTTTTCTTT. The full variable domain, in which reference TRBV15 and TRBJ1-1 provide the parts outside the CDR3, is DAMVIQNPRYQVTQFGKPVTLSCSQTLNHNVMYWYQQKSSQAPKLLFHYYDKDFNNEADTPDNFQSRRPNTSFCFLDIRSPGLGDTAMYLCATSRGPGGMLFFGQGTRLTVV.

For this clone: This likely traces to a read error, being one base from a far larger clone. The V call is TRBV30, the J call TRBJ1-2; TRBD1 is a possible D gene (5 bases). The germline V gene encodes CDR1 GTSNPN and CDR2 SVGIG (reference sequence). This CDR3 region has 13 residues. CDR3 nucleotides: TGTGCCGGGAGTGTACAGAGGGGAGGTGGCTACACCTTC. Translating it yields CAGSVQRGGGYTF.

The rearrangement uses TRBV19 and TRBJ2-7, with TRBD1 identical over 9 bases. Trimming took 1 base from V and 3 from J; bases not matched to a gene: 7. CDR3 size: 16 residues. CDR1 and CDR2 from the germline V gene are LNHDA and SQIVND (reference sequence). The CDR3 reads CASSIAGTGGLYEQYF. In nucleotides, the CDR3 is TGTGCCAGTAGTATAGCGGGAACAGGGGGCCTCTACGAGCAGTACTTC.

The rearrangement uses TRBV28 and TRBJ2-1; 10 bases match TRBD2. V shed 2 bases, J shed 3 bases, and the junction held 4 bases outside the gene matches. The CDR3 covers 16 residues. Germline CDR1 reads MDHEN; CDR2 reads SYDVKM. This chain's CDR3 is CASSLGTSALYNEQFF. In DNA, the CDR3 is TGTGCCAGCAGTTTAGGGACTAGCGCCCTCTACAATGAGCAGTTCTTC. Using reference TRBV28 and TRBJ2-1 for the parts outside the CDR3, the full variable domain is DVKVTQSSRYLVKRTGEKVFLECVQDMDHENMFWYRQDPGLGLRLIYFSYDVKMKEKGDIPEGYSVSREKKERFSLILESASTNQTSMYLCASSLGTSALYNEQFFGPGTRLTVL.

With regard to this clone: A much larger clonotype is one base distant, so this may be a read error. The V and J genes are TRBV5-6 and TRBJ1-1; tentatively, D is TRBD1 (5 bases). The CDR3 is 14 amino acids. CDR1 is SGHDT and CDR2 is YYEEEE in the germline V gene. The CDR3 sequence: CTSSLIRANTEAFF. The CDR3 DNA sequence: TGTACCAGCAGCTTAATCAGGGCGAACACTGAAGCTTTCTTT.

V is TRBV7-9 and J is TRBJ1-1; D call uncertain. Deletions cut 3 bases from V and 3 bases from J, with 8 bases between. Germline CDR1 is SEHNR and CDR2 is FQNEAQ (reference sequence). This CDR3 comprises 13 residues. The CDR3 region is CASSFRTDTEAFF. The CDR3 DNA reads TGTGCCAGCAGCTTCCGAACGGACACTGAAGCTTTCTTT.

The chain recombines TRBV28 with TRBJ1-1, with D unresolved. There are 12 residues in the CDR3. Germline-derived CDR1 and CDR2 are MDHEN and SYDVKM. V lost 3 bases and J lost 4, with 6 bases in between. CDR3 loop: CASSLEITEAFF. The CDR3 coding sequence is TGTGCCAGCAGTTTGGAAATCACTGAAGCTTTCTTT. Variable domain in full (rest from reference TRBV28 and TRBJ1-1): DVKVTQSSRYLVKRTGEKVFLECVQDMDHENMFWYRQDPGLGLRLIYFSYDVKMKEKGDIPEGYSVSREKKERFSLILESASTNQTSMYLCASSLEITEAFFGQGTRLTVV.